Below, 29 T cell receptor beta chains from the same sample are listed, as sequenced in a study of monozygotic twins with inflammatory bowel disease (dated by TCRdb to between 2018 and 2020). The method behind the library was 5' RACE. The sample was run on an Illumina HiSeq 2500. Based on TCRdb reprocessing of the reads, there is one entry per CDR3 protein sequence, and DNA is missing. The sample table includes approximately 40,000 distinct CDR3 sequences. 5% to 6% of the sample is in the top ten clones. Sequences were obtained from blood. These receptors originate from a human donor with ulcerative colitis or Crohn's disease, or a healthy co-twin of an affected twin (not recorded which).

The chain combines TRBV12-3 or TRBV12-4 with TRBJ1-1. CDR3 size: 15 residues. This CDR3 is CASRPPETPNTEAFF.

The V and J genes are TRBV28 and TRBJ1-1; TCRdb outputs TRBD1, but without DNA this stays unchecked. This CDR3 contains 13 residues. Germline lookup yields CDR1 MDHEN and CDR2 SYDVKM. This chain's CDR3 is CASSQPGHIEAFF.

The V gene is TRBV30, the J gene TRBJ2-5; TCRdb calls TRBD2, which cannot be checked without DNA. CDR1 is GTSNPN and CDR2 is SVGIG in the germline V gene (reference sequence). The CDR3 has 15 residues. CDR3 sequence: CAWSVRLAVGETQYF.

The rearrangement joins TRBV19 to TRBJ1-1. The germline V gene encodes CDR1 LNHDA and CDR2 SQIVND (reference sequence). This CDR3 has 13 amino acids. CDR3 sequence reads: CASQAVLNTEAFF.

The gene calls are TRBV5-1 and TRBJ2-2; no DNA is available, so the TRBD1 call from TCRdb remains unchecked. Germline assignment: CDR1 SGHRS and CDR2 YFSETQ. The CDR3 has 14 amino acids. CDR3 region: CASSPVTSIGELFF.

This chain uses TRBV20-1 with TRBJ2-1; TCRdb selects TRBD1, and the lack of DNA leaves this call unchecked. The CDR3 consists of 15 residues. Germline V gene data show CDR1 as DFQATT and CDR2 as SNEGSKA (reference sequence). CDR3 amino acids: CSARVPGGSYNEQFF.

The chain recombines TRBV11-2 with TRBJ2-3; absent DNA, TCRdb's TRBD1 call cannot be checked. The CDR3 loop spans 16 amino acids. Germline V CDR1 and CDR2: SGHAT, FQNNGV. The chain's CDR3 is CASSRPRTGNVDTQYF. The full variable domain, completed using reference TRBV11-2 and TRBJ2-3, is EAGVAQSPRYKIIEKRQSVAFWCNPISGHATLYWYQQILGQGPKLLIQFQNNGVVDDSQLPKDRFSAERLKGVDSTLKIQPAKLEDSAVYLCASSRPRTGNVDTQYFGPGTRLTVL.

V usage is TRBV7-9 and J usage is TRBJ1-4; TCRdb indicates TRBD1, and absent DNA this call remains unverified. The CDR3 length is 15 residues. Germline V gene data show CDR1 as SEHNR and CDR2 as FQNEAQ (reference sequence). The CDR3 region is CASSLGAGGEEKLFF.

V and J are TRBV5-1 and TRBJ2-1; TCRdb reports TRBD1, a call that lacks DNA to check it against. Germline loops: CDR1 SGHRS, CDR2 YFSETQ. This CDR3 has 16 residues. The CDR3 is CASSFTWTGGPNEQFF.

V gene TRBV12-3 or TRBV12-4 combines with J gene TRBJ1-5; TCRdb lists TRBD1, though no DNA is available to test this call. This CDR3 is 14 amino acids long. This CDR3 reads CASSQGARNQPQHF.

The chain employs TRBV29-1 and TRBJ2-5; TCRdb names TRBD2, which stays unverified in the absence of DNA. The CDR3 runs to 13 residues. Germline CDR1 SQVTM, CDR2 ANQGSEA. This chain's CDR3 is CSVGLAGRETQYF. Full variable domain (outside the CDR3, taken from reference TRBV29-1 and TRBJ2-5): SAVISQKPSRDICQRGTSLTIQCQVDSQVTMMFWYRQQPGQSLTLIATANQGSEATYESGFVIDKFPISRPNLTFSTLTVSNMSPEDSSIYLCSVGLAGRETQYFGPGTRLLVL.

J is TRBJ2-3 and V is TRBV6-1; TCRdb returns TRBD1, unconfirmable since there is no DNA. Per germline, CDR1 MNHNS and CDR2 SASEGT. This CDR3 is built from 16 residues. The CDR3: CASSEGQGMGPDTQYF.

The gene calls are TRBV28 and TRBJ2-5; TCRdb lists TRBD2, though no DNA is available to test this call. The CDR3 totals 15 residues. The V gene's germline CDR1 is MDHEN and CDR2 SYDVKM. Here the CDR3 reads CASNTRPLREETQYF.

The CDR3 loop is CASSLGTTYNEQFF. The chain combines TRBV11-1 with TRBJ2-1. Germline CDR1 and CDR2: SGHAT and FQDESV (reference sequence). The CDR3 has 14 residues.

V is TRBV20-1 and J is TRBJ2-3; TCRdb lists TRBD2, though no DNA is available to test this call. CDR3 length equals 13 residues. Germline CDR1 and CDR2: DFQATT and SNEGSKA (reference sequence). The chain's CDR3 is CSAAGSGIDTQYF.

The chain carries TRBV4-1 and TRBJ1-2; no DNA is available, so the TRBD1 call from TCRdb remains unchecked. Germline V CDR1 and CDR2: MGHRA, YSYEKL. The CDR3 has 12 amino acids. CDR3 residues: CASSQHTESPDF.

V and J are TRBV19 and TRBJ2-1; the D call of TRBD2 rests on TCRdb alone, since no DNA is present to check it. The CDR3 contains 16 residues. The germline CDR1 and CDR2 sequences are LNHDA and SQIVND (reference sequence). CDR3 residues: CASSQRSGRVANEQFF. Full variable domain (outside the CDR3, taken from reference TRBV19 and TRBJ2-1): DGGITQSPKYLFRKEGQNVTLSCEQNLNHDAMYWYRQDPGQGLRLIYYSQIVNDFQKGDIAEGYSVSREKKESFPLTVTSAQKNPTAFYLCASSQRSGRVANEQFFGPGTRLTVL.

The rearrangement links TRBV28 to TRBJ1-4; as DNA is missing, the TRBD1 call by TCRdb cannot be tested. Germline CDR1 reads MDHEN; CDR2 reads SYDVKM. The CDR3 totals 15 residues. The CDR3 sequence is CASSPQTGLDEKLFF.

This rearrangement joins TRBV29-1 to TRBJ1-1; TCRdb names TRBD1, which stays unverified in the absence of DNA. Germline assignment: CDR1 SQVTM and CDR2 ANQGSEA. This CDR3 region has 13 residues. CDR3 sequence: CSVCRDRGTEAFF.

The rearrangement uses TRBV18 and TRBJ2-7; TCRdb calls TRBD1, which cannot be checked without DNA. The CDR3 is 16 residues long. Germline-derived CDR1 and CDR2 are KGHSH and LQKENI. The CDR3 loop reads CASSPRDTPFPYEQYF.

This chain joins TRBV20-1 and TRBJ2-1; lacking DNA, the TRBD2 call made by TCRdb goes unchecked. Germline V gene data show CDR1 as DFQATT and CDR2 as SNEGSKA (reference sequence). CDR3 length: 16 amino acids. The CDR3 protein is CSARDIAAQGYNEQFF.

CDR3 loop: CSARENTGELFF. The chain employs TRBV29-1 and TRBJ2-2. The CDR3 has 12 amino acids. In germline, CDR1 is SQVTM, CDR2 ANQGSEA.

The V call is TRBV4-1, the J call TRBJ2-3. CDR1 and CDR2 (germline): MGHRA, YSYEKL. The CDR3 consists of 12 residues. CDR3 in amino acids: CASRDWVDTQYF.

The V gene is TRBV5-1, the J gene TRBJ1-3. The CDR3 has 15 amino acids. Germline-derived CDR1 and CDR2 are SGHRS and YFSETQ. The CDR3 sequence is CASSPGEVAGNTIYF.

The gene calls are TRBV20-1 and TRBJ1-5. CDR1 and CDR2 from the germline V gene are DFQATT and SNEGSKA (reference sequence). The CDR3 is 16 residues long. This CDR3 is CSARDHLLGIAQPQHF.

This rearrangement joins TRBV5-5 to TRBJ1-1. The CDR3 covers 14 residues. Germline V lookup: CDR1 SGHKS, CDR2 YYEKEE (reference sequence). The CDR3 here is CASSLDRGRPEAFF.

The CDR3 sequence: CASSFRDSPLHF. The rearrangement joins TRBV7-9 to TRBJ1-6. Germline CDR1 is SEHNR and CDR2 is FQNEAQ (reference sequence). The length of the CDR3 is 12 residues.

CDR3: CASSPQTFGNQPQHF. The genes are TRBV6-1 and TRBJ1-5. The germline V gene encodes CDR1 MNHNS and CDR2 SASEGT. This CDR3 is built from 15 residues.

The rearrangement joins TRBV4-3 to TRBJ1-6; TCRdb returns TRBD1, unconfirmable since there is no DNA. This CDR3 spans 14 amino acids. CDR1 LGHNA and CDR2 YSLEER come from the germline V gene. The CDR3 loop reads CASSPGQLYSPLHF.